Given below is one TCR beta chain in context. This clonotype occurred many times. What antigen it recognizes has not been identified. Base qualities were left out, and no much larger clone turns up one base away. Libraries were built with PCR. Sequencing used an Illumina HiSeq 2500. Unique molecular identifiers were incorporated into TCR beta cDNA libraries to reduce PCR and sequencing biases. Approximately 500,000 cDNA molecules were obtained per 1 to 10 million input T cells, so each molecule approximated one T cell. Patient libraries were prepared and sequenced with the same protocol used for the earlier healthy control dataset. Samples belonging to the same batch were prepared together, multiplexed and sequenced on a shared HiSeq lane. The authors processed their data as follows. MIGEC handled the raw barcoded reads, throwing out single-read molecular identifier groups before consensus assembly and CDR3 extraction. Clonotype tables were post-analysed with VDJtools, and diversity was normalized by down-sampling all datasets to the smallest sample size. In repertoire overlap clustering, CDR3 amino acid sequences, but not nucleotide sequences, were matched to correct batch-related cross-sample contamination. TCRdb handled the public reads itself, with Q25 trimming in fastp and clone calling in MiXCR, and kept productive beta chains. Entries that share a CDR3 protein sequence are merged under the most common genes and DNA. TCRdb's processing, not the authors' own work, is the source of the V and J calls. The sample profile shows fewer than 850,000 distinct CDR3 sequences; roughly 29% of them were found once. The ten most abundant clones make up around 0.55% of the sample.

The sample is drawn from a study of post-analysis software for immune sequencing data (dated by TCRdb to between 2014 and 2017). Background for the entire study: Relapsing-remitting, secondary progressive and progressive-relapsing multiple sclerosis were recorded as disease courses, and subtype annotation was lacking for some patients. The multiple sclerosis patient repertoires were compared with 10 or so previously published healthy control repertoires from donors aged roughly 6 to 27 years. A subset of samples was prepared in parallel using single-end sample barcoding, then pooled and co-amplified after Illumina adapter ligation. Findings and caveats that apply to the study as a whole: Patients showed significantly higher frequencies than controls for a handful of TRBV segments, among them TRBV5-6, TRBV5-1 and TRBV20-1. The multiple sclerosis patient group was slightly younger than the control group. Normalized Chao1 diversity was significantly lower in multiple sclerosis patients than controls, suggesting substantial peripheral T-cell clonal expansion. Direct clustering with F measure showed strong co-clustering of samples prepared in the same batch, prompting a batch-effect correction.

The germline V gene encodes CDR1 SQVTM and CDR2 ANQGSEA. The CDR3 starts with the cysteine, ends with the phenylalanine, and has 12 residues. Kept here is only the CDR3 DNA, which spans 36 bases and is read in frame from base 1. V sheds 4 bases and J sheds 3 bases, leaving 10 bases between their ends. TCR beta repertoires were profiled from peripheral blood of about a dozen young patients with multiple sclerosis to demonstrate the VDJtools post-analysis software. The multiple sclerosis patients were children and adolescents ranging in age from roughly 6 to 15 years. This chain joins TRBV29-1 to TRBJ2-7; too little of a D gene remains to name it. The sample was blood. The TCR sequence derives from a girl aged 10 to 17 with multiple sclerosis. The DNA is as follows: TGCAGCGTTGGTGGATCTGGCTACGAGCAGTACTTC. It translates as CSVGGSGYEQYF.